This T cell receptor beta chain appears in the sequencing data of a study of early T cells in non-severe SARS-CoV-2 infection. About the study: Unsorted whole-blood RNA was sequenced in bulk, leaving chains unpaired. Study results and caveats: The matching step, a VDJdb search, favored anti-spike CD8 responses and missed private and CD4 specificities.

This CDR3 region has 13 residues. Germline V gene sequence: CDR1 SQVTM, CDR2 ANQGSEA. The V end was cut by 5 bases, the J end by 2 bases, with 12 bases between. Attachment of unique molecular identifiers to individual cDNA molecules was performed. From the 5' RACE reads, TCRdb called clonotypes with MiXCR, one entry per CDR3 protein. In the table there are tens of thousands of distinct CDR3 sequences, about 4.3% of which are singletons. Many counts were recorded for this clonotype. Its cognate antigen is unknown. V is TRBV29-1 and J is TRBJ1-2; tentative D call: TRBD1 (5 bases). Source material: whole blood. This receptor was identified in an adult who was a healthcare worker with PCR-confirmed SARS-CoV-2 infection or an uninfected control (not recorded which). The CDR3 DNA reads TGCAGCGTTAGGAGACAGACGAACTATGGCTACACCTTC. Amino acid sequence: CSVRRQTNYGYTF.